This TCR beta chain was sequenced for a study of blood T cell repertoires in COVID-19. Across the whole study: There were acute and convalescent COVID-19 samples, and they came from the United States, Italy and Spain. In each case, the material was cDNA or gDNA derived from T cells, B-cell-depleted T cells, or PBMCs.

One Seattle source followed patients from active infection through their disease course. The germline CDR1 and CDR2 sequences are LGHDT and YNNKEL (reference sequence). The CDR3 is 15 amino acids. Unmatched junction bases numbered 5, after V lost 1 base and J lost 4 bases. TCRdb's table, derived via immunoSEQ multiplex PCR, lists solely in-frame clones and lacks some. This sample has approximately 290,000 clones, with roughly 90% found just once. The sequencing input was peripheral blood. The sequence was collected from a woman aged 25 to 39 with COVID-19, enrolled during active disease. V gene TRBV3-1 (or the pseudogene TRBV3-2) combines with J gene TRBJ2-3; 7 bases map to TRBD2. CDR3 protein: CASSQVSGASDTQYF. Here the CDR3 DNA reads TGTGCCAGCAGCCAAGTAAGCGGGGCCTCAGATACGCAGTATTTT.